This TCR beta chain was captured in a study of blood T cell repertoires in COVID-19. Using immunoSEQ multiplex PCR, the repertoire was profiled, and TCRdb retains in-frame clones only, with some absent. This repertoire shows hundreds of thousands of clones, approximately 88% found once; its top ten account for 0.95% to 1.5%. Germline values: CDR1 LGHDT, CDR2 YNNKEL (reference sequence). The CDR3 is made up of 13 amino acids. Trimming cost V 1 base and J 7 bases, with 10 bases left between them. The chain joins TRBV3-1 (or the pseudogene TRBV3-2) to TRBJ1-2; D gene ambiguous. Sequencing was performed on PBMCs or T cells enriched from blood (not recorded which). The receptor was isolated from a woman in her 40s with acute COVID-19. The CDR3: CASSQVGGSGYTF. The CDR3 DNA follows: TGTGCCAGCAGCCAAGTTGGCGGTTCTGGCTACACCTTC.